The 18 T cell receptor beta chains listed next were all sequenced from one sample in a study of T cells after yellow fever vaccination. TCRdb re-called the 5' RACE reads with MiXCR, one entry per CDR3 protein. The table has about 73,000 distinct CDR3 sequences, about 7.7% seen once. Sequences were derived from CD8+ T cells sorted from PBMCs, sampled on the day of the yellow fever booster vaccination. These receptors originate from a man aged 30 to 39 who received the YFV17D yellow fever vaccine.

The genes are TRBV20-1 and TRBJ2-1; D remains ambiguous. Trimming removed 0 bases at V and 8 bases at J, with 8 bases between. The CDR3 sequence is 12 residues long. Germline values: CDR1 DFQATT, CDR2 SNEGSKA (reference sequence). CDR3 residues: CSARDRTDEQFF. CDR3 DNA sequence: TGCAGTGCTAGAGATCGCACGGATGAGCAGTTCTTC.

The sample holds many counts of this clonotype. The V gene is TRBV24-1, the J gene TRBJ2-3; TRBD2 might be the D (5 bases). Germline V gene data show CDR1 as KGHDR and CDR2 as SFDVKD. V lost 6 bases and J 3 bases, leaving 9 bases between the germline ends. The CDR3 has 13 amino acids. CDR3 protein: CATSRDGTDTQYF. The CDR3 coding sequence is TGTGCCACCAGTCGGGATGGGACAGATACGCAGTATTTT.

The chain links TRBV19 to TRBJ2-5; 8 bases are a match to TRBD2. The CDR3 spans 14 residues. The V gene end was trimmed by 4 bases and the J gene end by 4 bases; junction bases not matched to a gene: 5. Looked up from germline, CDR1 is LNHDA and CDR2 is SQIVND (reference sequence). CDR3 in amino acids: CASSTPGLGETQYF. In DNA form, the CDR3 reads TGTGCCAGTAGTACGCCGGGACTAGGAGAGACCCAGTACTTC.

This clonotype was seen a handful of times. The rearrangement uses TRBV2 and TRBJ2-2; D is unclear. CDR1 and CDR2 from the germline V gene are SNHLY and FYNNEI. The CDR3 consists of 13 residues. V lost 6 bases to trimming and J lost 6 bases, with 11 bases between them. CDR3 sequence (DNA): TGTGCCAGCAGGCTACTTATTTCCGGGGAGCTGTTTTTT. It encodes CASRLLISGELFF.

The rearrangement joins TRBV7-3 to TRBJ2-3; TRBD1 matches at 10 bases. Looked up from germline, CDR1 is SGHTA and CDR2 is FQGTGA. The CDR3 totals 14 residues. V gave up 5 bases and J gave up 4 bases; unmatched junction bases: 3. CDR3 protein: CASSHGTGADTQYF. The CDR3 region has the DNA TGTGCCAGCAGCCATGGGACAGGGGCAGATACGCAGTATTTT.

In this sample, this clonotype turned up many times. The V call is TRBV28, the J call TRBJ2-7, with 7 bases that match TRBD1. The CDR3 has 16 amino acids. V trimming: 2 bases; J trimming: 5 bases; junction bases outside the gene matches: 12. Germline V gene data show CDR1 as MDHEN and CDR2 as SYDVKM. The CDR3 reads CASSLPPDRIFNEQYF. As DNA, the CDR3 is TGTGCCAGCAGTTTACCTCCGGACAGGATTTTTAACGAGCAGTACTTC.

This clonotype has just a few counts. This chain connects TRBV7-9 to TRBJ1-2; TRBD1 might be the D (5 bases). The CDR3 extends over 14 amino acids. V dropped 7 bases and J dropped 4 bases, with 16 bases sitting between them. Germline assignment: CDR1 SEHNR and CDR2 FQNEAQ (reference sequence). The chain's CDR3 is CASKGEEGFYGYTF. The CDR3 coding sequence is TGTGCCAGCAAAGGGGAGGAGGGCTTCTATGGCTACACCTTC.

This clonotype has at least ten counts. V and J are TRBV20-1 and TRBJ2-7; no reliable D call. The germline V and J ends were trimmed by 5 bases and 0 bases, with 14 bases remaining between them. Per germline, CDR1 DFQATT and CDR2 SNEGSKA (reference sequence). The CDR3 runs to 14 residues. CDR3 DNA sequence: TGCAGTGCTCAACCCCGGCCGAGCTCCTACGAGCAGTACTTC. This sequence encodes CSAQPRPSSYEQYF.

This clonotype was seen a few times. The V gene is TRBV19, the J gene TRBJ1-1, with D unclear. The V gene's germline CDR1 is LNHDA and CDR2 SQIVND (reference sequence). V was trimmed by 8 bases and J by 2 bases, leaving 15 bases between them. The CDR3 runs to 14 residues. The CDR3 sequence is CASSTPQVNTEAFF. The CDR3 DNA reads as TGTGCCAGTTCAACCCCCCAGGTTAACACTGAAGCTTTCTTT.

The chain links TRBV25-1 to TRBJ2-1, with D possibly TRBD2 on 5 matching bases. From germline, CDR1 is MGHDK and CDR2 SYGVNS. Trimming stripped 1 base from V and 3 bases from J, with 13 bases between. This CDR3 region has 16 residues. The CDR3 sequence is CASSELGLGVYNEQFF. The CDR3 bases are TGTGCCAGCAGTGAATTAGGACTTGGCGTCTACAATGAGCAGTTCTTC.

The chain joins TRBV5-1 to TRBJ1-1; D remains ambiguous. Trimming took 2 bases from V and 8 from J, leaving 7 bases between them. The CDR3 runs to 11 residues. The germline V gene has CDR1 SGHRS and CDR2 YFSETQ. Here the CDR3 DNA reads TGCGCCAGCAGCTTTGGAGGGGAAGCTTTCTTT. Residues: CASSFGGEAFF.

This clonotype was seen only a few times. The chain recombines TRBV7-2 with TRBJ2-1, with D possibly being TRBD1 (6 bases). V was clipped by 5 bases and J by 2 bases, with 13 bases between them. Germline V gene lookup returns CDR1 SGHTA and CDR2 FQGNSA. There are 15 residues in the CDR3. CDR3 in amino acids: CASSNRQVPYNEQFF. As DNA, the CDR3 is TGTGCCAGCAGCAACAGACAGGTCCCCTACAATGAGCAGTTCTTC. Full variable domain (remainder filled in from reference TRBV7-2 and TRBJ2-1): GAGVSQSPSNKVTEKGKDVELRCDPISGHTALYWYRQSLGQGLEFLIYFQGNSAPDKSGLPSDRFSAERTGGSVSTLTIQRTQQEDSAVYLCASSNRQVPYNEQFFGPGTRLTVL.

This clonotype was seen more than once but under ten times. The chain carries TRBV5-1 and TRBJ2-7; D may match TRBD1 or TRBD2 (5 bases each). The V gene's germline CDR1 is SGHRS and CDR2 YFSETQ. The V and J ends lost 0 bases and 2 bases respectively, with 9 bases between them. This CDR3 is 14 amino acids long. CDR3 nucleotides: TGCGCCAGCAGCTTGGAGTCGGGGCCCTACGAGCAGTACTTC. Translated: CASSLESGPYEQYF.

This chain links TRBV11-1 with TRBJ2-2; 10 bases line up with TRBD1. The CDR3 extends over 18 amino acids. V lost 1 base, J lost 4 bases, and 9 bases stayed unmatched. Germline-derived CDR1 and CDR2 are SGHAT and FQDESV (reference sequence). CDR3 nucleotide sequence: TGTGCCAGCAGCTTAGGACGGGACAGGGGCGCGGGCACCGGGGAGCTGTTTTTT. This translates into CASSLGRDRGAGTGELFF.

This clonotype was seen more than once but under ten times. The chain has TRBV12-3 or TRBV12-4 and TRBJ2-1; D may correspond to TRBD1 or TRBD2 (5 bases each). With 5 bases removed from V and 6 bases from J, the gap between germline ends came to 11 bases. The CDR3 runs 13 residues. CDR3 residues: CASSTGTINEQFF. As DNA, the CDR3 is TGTGCCAGCAGTACCGGGACCATCAATGAGCAGTTCTTC.

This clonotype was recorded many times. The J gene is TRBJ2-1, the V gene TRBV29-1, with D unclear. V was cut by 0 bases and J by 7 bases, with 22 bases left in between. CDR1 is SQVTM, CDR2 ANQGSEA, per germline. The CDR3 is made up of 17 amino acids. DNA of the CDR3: TGCAGCGTTGAAGATCCAATATCCGAAAAAACTACAAATGAGCAGTTCTTC. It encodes CSVEDPISEKTTNEQFF.

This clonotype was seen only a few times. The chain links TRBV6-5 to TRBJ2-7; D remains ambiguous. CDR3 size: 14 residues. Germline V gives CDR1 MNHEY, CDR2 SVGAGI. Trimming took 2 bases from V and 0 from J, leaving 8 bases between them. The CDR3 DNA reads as TGTGCCAGCAGTTACGGGTCGAGCTCCTACGAGCAGTACTTC. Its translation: CASSYGSSSYEQYF.

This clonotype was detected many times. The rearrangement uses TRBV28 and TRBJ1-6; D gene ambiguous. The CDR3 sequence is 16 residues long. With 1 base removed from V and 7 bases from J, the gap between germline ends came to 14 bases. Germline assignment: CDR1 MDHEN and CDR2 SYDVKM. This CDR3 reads CASSLYGRGENSPLHF. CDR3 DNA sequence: TGTGCCAGCAGTTTATATGGCAGAGGCGAAAATTCACCCCTCCACTTT.